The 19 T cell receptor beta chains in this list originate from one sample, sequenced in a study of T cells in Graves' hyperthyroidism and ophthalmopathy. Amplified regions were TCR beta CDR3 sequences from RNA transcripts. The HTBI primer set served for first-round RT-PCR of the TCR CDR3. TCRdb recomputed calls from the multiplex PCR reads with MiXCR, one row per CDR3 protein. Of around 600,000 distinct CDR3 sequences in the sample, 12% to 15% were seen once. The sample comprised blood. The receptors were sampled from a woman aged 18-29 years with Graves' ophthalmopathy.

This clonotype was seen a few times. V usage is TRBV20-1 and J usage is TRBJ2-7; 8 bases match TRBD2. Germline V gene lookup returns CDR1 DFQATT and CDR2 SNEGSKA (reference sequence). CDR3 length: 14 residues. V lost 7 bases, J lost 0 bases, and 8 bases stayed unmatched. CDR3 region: CSGLGGGNSYEQYF. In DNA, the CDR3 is TGCAGTGGGTTAGGCGGGGGGAACTCCTACGAGCAGTACTTC.

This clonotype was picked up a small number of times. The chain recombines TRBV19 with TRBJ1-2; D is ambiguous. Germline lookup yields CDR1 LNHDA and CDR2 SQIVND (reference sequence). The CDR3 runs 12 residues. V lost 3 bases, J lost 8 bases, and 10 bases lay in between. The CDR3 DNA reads TGTGCCAGTAGTATGGAGCAGGACGGCTACACCTTC. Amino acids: CASSMEQDGYTF.

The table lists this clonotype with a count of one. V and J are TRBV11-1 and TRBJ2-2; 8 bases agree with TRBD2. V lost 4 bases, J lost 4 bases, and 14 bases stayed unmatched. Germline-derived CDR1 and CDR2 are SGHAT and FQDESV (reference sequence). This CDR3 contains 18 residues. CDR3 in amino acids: CASSYPRTSRGGTGELFF. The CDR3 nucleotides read TGTGCCAGCAGCTACCCGAGGACCTCTCGGGGGGGCACCGGGGAGCTGTTTTTT.

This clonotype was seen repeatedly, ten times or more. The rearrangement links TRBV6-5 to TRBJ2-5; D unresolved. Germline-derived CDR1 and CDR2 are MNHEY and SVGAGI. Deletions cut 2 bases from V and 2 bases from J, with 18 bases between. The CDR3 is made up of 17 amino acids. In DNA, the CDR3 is TGTGCCAGCAGTTACACCGCCCCAGTCGGTTGGCAAGAGACCCAGTACTTC. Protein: CASSYTAPVGWQETQYF.

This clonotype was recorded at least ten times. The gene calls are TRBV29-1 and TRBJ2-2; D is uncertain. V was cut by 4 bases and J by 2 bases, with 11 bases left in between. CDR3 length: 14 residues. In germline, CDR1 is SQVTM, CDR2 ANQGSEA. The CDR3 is CSVGSGFNTGELFF. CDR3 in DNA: TGCAGCGTTGGCAGTGGATTTAACACCGGGGAGCTGTTTTTT.

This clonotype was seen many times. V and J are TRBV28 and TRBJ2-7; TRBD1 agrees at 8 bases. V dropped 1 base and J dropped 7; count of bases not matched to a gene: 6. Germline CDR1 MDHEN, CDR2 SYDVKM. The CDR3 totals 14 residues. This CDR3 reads CASSLFQGAREQYF. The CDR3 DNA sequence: TGTGCCAGCAGTTTATTCCAGGGGGCACGGGAGCAGTACTTC.

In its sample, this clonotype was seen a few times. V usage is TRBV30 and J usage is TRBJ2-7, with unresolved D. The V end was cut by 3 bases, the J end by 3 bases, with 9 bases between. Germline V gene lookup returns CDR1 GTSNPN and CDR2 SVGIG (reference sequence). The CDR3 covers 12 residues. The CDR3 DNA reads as TGTGCCTGGAGCCCCCGTTTCTACGAGCAGTACTTC. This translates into CAWSPRFYEQYF.

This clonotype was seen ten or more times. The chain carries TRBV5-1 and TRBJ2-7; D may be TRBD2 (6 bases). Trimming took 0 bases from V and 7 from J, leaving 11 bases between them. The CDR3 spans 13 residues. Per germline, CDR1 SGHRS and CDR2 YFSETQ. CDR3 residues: CASSLGGGEEQYF. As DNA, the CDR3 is TGCGCCAGCAGCTTGGGGGGCGGGGAAGAGCAGTACTTC.

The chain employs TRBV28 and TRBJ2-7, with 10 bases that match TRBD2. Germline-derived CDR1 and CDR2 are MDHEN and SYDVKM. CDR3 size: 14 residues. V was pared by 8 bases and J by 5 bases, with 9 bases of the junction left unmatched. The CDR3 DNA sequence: TGTGCCAGCCTCCTCGGGACTAGCGTCCACGAGCAGTACTTC. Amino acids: CASLLGTSVHEQYF.

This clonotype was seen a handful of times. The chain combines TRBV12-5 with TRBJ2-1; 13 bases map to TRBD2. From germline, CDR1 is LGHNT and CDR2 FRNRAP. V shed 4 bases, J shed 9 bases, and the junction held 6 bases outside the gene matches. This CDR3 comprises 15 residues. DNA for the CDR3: TGTGCTAGTGGTTCTGGACTAGCGGGAGTCGGTGAGCAGTTCTTC. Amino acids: CASGSGLAGVGEQFF.

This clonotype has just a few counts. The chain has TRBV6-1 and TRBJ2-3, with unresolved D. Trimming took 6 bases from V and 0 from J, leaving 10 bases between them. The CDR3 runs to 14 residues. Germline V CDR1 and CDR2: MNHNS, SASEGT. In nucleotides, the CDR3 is TGTGCCAGCAGATTCACAGAGAGCACAGATACGCAGTATTTT. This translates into CASRFTESTDTQYF.

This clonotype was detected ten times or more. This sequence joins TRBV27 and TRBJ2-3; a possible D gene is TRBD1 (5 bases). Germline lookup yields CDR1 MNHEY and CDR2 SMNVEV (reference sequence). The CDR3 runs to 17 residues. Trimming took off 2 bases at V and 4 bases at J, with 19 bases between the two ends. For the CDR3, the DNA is TGTGCCAGCAGTTTAAGCCCCAGGGCTCGCGAGTCAGATACGCAGTATTTT. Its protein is CASSLSPRARESDTQYF.

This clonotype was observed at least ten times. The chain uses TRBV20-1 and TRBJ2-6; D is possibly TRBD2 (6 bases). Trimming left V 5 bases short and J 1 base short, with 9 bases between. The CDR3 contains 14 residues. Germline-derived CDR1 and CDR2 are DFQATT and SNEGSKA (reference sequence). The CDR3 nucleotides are TGCAGTGCTCGTGGAGGGTCTGGGGCCAACGTCCTGACTTTC. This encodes CSARGGSGANVLTF.

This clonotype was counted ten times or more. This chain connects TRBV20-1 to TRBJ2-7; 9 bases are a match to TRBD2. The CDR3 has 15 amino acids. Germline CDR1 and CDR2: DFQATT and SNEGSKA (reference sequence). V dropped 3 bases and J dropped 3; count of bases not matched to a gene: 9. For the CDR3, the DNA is TGCAGTGCTAGTAGGGCGGGGGGGGGTTTCTACGAGCAGTACTTC. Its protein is CSASRAGGGFYEQYF.

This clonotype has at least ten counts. The CDR3 reads CASSFTSGTFEQYF. The CDR3, as DNA: TGTGCCAGCAGTTTTACTAGCGGGACGTTCGAGCAGTACTTC. This sequence joins TRBV12-3 or TRBV12-4 and TRBJ2-7; TRBD2 aligns across 10 bases. The CDR3 runs 14 residues. J was trimmed by 6 bases and V by 3 bases; bases with no gene match: 5.

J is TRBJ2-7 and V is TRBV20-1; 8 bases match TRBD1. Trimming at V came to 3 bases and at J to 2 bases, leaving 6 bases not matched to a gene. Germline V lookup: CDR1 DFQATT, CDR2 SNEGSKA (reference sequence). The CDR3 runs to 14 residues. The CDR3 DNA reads TGCAGTGCTAGCGAGACAGGGGTGGCCTACGAGCAGTACTTC. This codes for CSASETGVAYEQYF.

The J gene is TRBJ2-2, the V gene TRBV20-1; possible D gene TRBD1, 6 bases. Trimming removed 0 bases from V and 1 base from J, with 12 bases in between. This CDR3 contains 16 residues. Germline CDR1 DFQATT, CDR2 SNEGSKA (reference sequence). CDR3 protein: CSARELGRGNTGELFF. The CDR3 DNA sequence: TGCAGTGCTAGAGAATTGGGCAGGGGGAACACCGGGGAGCTGTTTTTT.

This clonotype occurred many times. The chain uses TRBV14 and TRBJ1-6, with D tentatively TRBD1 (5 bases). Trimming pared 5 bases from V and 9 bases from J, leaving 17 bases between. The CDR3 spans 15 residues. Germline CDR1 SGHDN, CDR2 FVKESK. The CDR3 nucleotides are TGTGCCAGCAGCTATACCGACAGTAAGGTTTCACCCCTCCACTTT. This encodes CASSYTDSKVSPLHF.

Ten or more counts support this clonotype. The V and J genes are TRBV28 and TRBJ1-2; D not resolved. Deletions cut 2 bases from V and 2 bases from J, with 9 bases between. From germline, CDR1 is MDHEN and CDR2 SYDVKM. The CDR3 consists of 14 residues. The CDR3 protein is CASSLPQLNYGYTF. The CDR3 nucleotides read TGTGCCAGCAGTTTACCTCAGCTAAACTATGGCTACACCTTC.